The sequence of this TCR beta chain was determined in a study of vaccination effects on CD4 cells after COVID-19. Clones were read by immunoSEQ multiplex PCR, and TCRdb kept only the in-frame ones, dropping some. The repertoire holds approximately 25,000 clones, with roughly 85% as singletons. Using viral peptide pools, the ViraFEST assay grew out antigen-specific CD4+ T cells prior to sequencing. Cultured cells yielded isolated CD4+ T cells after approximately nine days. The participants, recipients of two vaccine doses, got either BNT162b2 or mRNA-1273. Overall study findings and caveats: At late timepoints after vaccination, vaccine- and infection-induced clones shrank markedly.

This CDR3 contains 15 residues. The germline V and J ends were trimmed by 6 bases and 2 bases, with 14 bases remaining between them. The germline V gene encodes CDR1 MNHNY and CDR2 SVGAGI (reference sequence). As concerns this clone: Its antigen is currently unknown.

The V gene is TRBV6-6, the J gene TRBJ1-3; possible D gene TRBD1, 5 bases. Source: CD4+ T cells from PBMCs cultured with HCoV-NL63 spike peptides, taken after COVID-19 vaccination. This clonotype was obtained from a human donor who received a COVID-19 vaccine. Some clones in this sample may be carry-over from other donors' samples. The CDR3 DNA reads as TGTGCCAGCAGACATTTGGGGGACGCTGGAAACACCATATATTTT. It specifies CASRHLGDAGNTIYF.